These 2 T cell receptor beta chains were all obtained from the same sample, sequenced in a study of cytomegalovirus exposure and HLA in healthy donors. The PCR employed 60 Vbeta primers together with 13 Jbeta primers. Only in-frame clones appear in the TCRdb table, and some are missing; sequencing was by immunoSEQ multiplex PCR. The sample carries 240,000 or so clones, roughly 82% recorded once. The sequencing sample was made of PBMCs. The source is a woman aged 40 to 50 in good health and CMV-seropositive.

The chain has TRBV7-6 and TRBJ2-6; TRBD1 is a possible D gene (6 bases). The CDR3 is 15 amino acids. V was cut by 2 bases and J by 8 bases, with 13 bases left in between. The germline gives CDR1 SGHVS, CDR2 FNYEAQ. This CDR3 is CASSLSSGETNVLTF. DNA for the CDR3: TGTGCCAGCAGCTTAAGCTCAGGGGAGACCAACGTCCTGACTTTC.

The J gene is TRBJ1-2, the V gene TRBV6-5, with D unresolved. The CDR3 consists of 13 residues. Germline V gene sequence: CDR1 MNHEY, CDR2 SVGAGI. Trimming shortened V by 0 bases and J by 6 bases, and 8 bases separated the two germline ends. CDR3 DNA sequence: TGTGCCAGCAGTTACTCGAGATTAGATGGCTACACCTTC. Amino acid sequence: CASSYSRLDGYTF.